Below, 11 T cell receptor beta chains from the same sample are listed, as sequenced in a study of cytomegalovirus exposure and HLA in healthy donors (dated by TCRdb to 2016 to 2017). Library creation used the immunoSEQ multiplex PCR assay. A mixture of 60 forward primers for TCR Vbeta segments and 13 reverse primers for TCR Jbeta segments was used in the multiplex PCR. The source is immuneACCESS, and TCRdb retained only in-frame sequences with V and J called. Part of the clones is not carried over; for the studies checked, unresolved V genes explain less than half of this, and the remainder is unexplained. This sample lists 72,000 or so clones; about 74% were detected once. The leading ten clones occupy about an eighth of the sample. Sequencing was done on a sample of PBMCs. Receptor source: a human donor in good health.

For this clone: The sample contains more than one DNA sequence encoding this CDR3. The CDR3 nucleotides are TGTGCCAGCAGTCACGTAGGGGGAGTGCTTGGCTACACCTTC. This codes for CASSHVGGVLGYTF. The rearrangement uses TRBV6-1 and TRBJ1-2; TRBD1 might be the D (6 bases). With 5 bases removed from V and 7 bases from J, the gap between germline ends came to 17 bases. Germline V lookup: CDR1 MNHNS, CDR2 SASEGT. CDR3 size: 14 residues.

V and J are TRBV28 and TRBJ2-1, with 8 nucleotides matching TRBD1. CDR3 length equals 15 residues. V lost 6 bases and J lost 6; bases outside the gene matches: 10. Germline V gives CDR1 MDHEN, CDR2 SYDVKM. The CDR3 DNA reads TGTGCCAGCAGACCGACCGGGACAGGCTTCAATGAGCAGTTCTTC. This codes for CASRPTGTGFNEQFF.

V and J are TRBV5-4 and TRBJ1-2; 9 positions match TRBD1. The J segment lost 4 bases and the V segment lost 3 bases, leaving 13 bases of the junction unmatched. CDR3 length: 17 amino acids. Germline loops: CDR1 SGHNT, CDR2 YYREEE (reference sequence). CDR3 residues: CASSYPPTGGISYGYTF. For the CDR3, the DNA is TGTGCCAGCAGCTACCCGCCGACAGGGGGAATATCCTATGGCTACACCTTC.

V is TRBV28 and J is TRBJ1-5, with D possibly TRBD1 on 6 matching bases. Germline V CDR1 and CDR2: MDHEN, SYDVKM. Trimming took off 6 bases at V and 9 bases at J, with 18 bases between the two ends. This CDR3 spans 14 amino acids. DNA for the CDR3: TGTGCCAGCAGGTTGGTGGGGGCAATCAGGCCCCAGCATTTT. The encoded protein is CASRLVGAIRPQHF.

This clone has only one observation. V and J are TRBV9 and TRBJ1-5; 11 bases match TRBD1. CDR1 is SGDLS and CDR2 is YYNGEE in the germline V gene. With V trimmed by 3 bases and J by 4 bases, 3 bases remained unmatched. This CDR3 contains 15 residues. CDR3: CASSAGQGANQPQHF. For the CDR3, the DNA is TGTGCCAGCAGCGCCGGACAGGGGGCAAATCAGCCCCAGCATTTT.

The chain couples TRBV7-2 to TRBJ1-1, with D uncertain. Germline-derived CDR1 and CDR2 are SGHTA and FQGNSA. This CDR3 has 14 residues. The ends were cut back, 0 bases at V and 5 bases at J, with 10 bases in the middle. As DNA, the CDR3 is TGTGCCAGCAGCTTAGCGCGGGGAAGGACTGAAGCTTTCTTT. Translation gives CASSLARGRTEAFF.

This clone was picked up one time. The V and J genes are TRBV5-1 and TRBJ2-7; the match to TRBD2 covers 11 bases. Germline-derived CDR1 and CDR2 are SGHRS and YFSETQ. The V and J ends lost 2 bases and 2 bases, in that order; junction bases with no gene match: 3. The CDR3 runs 15 residues. Here the CDR3 reads CASSFVAGGPYEQYF. In DNA, the CDR3 is TGCGCCAGCAGCTTCGTAGCGGGAGGGCCCTACGAGCAGTACTTC.

This clone was picked up a small number of times. The J gene is TRBJ1-3, the V gene TRBV27; D perhaps matches TRBD1 (5 bases). V was pared by 6 bases and J by 0 bases, with 9 bases between. From germline, CDR1 is MNHEY and CDR2 SMNVEV (reference sequence). The CDR3 totals 14 residues. CDR3 loop: CASSSGGSGNTIYF. In nucleotides, the CDR3 is TGTGCCAGCAGCTCCGGGGGCTCTGGAAACACCATATATTTT.

This chain links TRBV7-6 with TRBJ2-1; maybe TRBD2 (5 bases). Germline V gene data show CDR1 as SGHVS and CDR2 as FNYEAQ. The V and J ends lost 1 base and 0 bases respectively, with 10 bases between them. The CDR3 consists of 16 residues. The CDR3: CASSLGAASSYNEQFF. CDR3 nucleotides: TGTGCCAGCAGCTTAGGAGCGGCCAGCTCCTACAATGAGCAGTTCTTC.

The V gene is TRBV6-5, the J gene TRBJ1-6; 7 nucleotides match TRBD1. Trimming removed 0 bases from V and 10 bases from J; junction bases left unmatched: 6. The germline V gene has CDR1 MNHEY and CDR2 SVGAGI. The CDR3 runs 15 residues. CDR3 DNA sequence: TGTGCCAGCAGTTACTCAGGTGACAGGGAATCACCCCTCCACTTT. Protein: CASSYSGDRESPLHF.

The chain combines TRBV27 with TRBJ2-7; tentative D call: TRBD2 (5 bases). Per germline, CDR1 MNHEY and CDR2 SMNVEV (reference sequence). The CDR3 covers 14 residues. Trimming stripped 2 bases from V and 4 bases from J, with 12 bases between. The CDR3 nucleotides are TGTGCCAGCAGTTTAGAGGGCCTTCCTTACGAGCAGTACTTC. Protein: CASSLEGLPYEQYF.